Ten or more counts support the clone carrying this T cell receptor beta chain. Its antigen is as yet unknown. This specimen comes from a study of T cells in Graves' hyperthyroidism and ophthalmopathy. Whole-study findings and limits: Most clonotypes expanded in the thyroid (above 0.001) were also present in blood.

The CDR3 runs 14 residues. Looked up from germline, CDR1 is GTSNPN and CDR2 is SVGIG (reference sequence). Trimming left V 0 bases short and J 8 bases short, with 14 bases between. Amplification of TCR beta CDR3 regions was performed using RNA transcripts as template. HTBI primers were the set used in a first-round RT-PCR of the TCR CDR3. TCRdb fed the multiplex PCR reads into MiXCR, producing one record per CDR3 protein. The sample contains roughly 380,000 distinct CDR3 sequences, 19% of which appear only once. Graves' hyperthyroidism was deemed stable given no ophthalmopathy progression within 18 months.

This receptor was obtained from a woman aged 18-30 years with Graves' hyperthyroidism. Input material: blood. V is TRBV30 and J is TRBJ2-4, with D possibly matching TRBD2 (7 bases). The CDR3 sequence is CAWSVGGASDIQYF. CDR3 coding DNA: TGTGCCTGGAGTGTAGGGGGGGCATCGGACATTCAGTACTTC.